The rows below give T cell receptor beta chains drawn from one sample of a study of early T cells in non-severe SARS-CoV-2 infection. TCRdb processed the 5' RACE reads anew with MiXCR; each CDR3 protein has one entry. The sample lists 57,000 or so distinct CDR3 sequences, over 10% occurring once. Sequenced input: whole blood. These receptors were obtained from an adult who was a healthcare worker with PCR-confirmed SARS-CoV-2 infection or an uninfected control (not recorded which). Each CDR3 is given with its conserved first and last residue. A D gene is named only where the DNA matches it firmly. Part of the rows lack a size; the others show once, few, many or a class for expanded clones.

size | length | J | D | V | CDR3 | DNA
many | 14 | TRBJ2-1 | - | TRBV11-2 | CASSPTIGAGEQFF | TGTGCCAGCAGCCCCACAATCGGGGCCGGGGAGCAGTTCTTC
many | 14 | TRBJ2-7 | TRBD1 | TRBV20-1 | CSARPGQGAGEQYF | TGCAGTGCTAGACCGGGACAGGGGGCGGGAGAGCAGTACTTC
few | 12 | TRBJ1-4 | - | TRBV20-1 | CSASTTNEKLFF | TGCAGTGCTAGCACAACTAATGAAAAACTGTTTTTT
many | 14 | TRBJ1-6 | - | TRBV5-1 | CASTGDTGNSPLHF | TGCGCCAGCACGGGTGACACGGGTAATTCACCCCTCCACTTT
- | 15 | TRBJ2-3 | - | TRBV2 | CASSPSPPRPDTQYF | TGTGCCAGCAGCCCAAGTCCGCCCAGGCCAGATACGCAGTATTTT
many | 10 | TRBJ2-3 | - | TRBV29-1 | CSVDTDTQYF | TGCAGCGTTGACACAGATACGCAGTATTTT
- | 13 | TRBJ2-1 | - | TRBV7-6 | CASSPREDNEQFF | TGTGCCAGCAGCCCCCGCGAGGACAATGAGCAGTTCTTC
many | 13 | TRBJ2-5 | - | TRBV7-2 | CASSLYSQETQYF | TGTGCCAGCAGCTTATATTCCCAAGAGACCCAGTACTTC
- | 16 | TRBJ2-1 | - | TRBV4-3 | CASSHVPRSSYNEQFF | TGCGCCAGCAGCCATGTGCCCAGGAGCTCCTACAATGAGCAGTTCTTC
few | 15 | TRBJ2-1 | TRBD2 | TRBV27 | CASSPSGRRHNEQFF | TGTGCCAGCAGTCCTAGCGGGAGGCGGCACAATGAGCAGTTCTTC
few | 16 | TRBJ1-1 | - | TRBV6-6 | CASSSSLVRGDTEAFF | TGTGCCAGCAGTTCATCCCTGGTGCGAGGGGATACTGAAGCTTTCTTT
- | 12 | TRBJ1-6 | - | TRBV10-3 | CAISEEALSLHF | TGTGCCATCAGTGAAGAGGCCCTTTCCCTCCACTTT